There are a few counts of the clone carrying this TCR beta chain. This specimen comes from a study of T-cell reconstitution after alpha-beta-depleted transplantation in children. CDR3 size: 13 residues. V lost 0 bases and J lost 4, with 7 bases in between. Germline values: CDR1 DFQATT, CDR2 SNEGSKA (reference sequence). The TCRbeta library was prepared with unique molecular identifiers. TCRdb processed the PCR reads anew with MiXCR; each CDR3 protein has one entry. In the table there are roughly 300,000 distinct CDR3 sequences, 10% to 13% of which are singletons. The chain combines TRBV20-1 with TRBJ2-1; unclear D gene. The origin of this receptor is a human donor who donated a stem cell graft to a child with acute lymphoblastic leukemia. This specimen consisted of PBMCs from the stem cell graft donor, obtained from the stem cell graft. DNA for the CDR3: TGCAGTGCTAGAGACGGCAGGTACAATGAGCAGTTCTTC. The encoded protein is CSARDGRYNEQFF.